The clone carrying this T cell receptor beta chain has ten or more counts. What it binds is not known. The sample originates from a study of T cells after yellow fever vaccination. On the study more broadly: Preparation of fractions with low cell numbers was performed using SMART-Seq v4 Ultra Low Input. Study-wide findings and caveats: The CD4 compartment and the CD8 compartment contained a small share of clonotypes in common. Abundant contaminating clonotypes from the bulk population could appear in FACS-sorted repertoires.

TCRdb ran MiXCR on the 5' RACE reads and lists one entry per CDR3 protein. Counted here are more than 110,000 distinct CDR3 sequences, approximately 6.6% occurring once; the ten biggest clones make up more than 0.55%. The V and J ends lost 4 bases and 6 bases respectively, with 16 bases between them. This CDR3 is 14 amino acids long. Germline V lookup: CDR1 SGHVS, CDR2 FQNEAQ. This chain connects TRBV7-8 to TRBJ2-7; unclear D gene. This receptor was taken from a man under 40 who received the YFV17D yellow fever vaccine. Sequenced material: CD4+ T cells sorted from PBMCs, taken 10 days after the yellow fever booster vaccination. The CDR3 bases are TGTGCCAGCAGCTCCTTGGCTTCAGTGGTCGAGCAGTACTTC. Translation: CASSSLASVVEQYF. The whole variable domain, filled in from reference TRBV7-8 and TRBJ2-7, reads GAGVSQSPRYKVAKRGQDVALRCDPISGHVSLFWYQQALGQGPEFLTYFQNEAQLDKSGLPSDRFFAERPEGSVSTLKIQRTQQEDSAVYLCASSSLASVVEQYFGPGTRLTVT.